The 29 T cell receptor beta chains reported below all come from one sample, sequenced in a study of T-cell reconstitution after alpha-beta-depleted transplantation in children. During its preparation, the TCRbeta library received unique molecular identifiers. TCRdb recomputed calls from the PCR reads with MiXCR, one row per CDR3 protein. The repertoire has hundreds of thousands of distinct CDR3 sequences, around 9.6% of them found once; the top ten carry over 5.5%. The sequences come from PBMCs from the stem cell graft donor, collected from the stem cell graft. These receptors came from a human donor who donated a stem cell graft to a child with acute lymphoblastic leukemia.

This clonotype was detected a few times. The CDR3 nucleotides are TGTGCCAGCAGATTGGGACAGAACCAAGAGACCCAGTACTTC. Protein product: CASRLGQNQETQYF. The gene calls are TRBV6-1 and TRBJ2-5; TRBD1 agrees at 7 bases. CDR3 length: 14 amino acids. CDR1 is MNHNS and CDR2 is SASEGT in the germline V gene. After removal of 6 bases from V and 0 bases from J, the junction contained 4 bases not matched to a gene.

This clonotype occurred a few times. The chain couples TRBV11-2 to TRBJ2-3, with 8 bases fitting TRBD2. The CDR3 totals 15 residues. Germline trimming cut 3 bases from V and 5 bases from J; bases unmatched to any gene: 7. Germline V lookup: CDR1 SGHAT, CDR2 FQNNGV. DNA for the CDR3: TGTGCCAGCAGCTTGGGAAGACTAGCGTTAGATACGCAGTATTTT. This encodes CASSLGRLALDTQYF.

This chain joins TRBV30 and TRBJ2-1; D might be TRBD2 (7 bases). Germline CDR1 GTSNPN, CDR2 SVGIG (reference sequence). Deletions cut 5 bases from V and 8 bases from J, with 16 bases between. The CDR3 covers 13 residues. The CDR3 DNA reads TGTGCCTGGGGGAGGGGGGTGTGGGATGAGCAGTTCTTC. It translates to CAWGRGVWDEQFF.

This clonotype was seen many times. The chain couples TRBV15 to TRBJ2-2; 11 nucleotides align to TRBD2. Looked up from germline, CDR1 is LNHNV and CDR2 is YYDKDF (reference sequence). The CDR3 extends over 16 amino acids. The trim removed 5 bases at V and 7 bases at J, leaving 9 bases unmatched. The chain's CDR3 is CATSGLAGGRIGELFF. The CDR3 DNA follows: TGTGCCACCAGCGGCCTAGCGGGGGGAAGAATCGGGGAGCTGTTTTTT.

Many counts were recorded for this clonotype. The chain couples TRBV14 to TRBJ2-7; D gene unclear. Germline V CDR1 and CDR2: SGHDN, FVKESK. Deletions cut 3 bases from V and 2 bases from J, with 5 bases between. The CDR3 contains 12 residues. In DNA form, the CDR3 reads TGTGCCAGCAGCCAGGACGCCTACGAGCAGTACTTC. Its protein is CASSQDAYEQYF.

Regarding this clonotype: A much larger clone differs from this one at a single base, so this may be a read error. In this CDR3 the conserved last residue, phenylalanine or tryptophan, is missing, so a read error is likely. The chain carries TRBV2 and TRBJ1-4; no definite D call. From germline, CDR1 is SNHLY and CDR2 FYNNEI. With 0 bases removed from V and 4 bases from J, the gap between germline ends came to 9 bases. The CDR3 length is 15 residues. In nucleotides, the CDR3 is TGTGCCAGCAGTGAAGCTTCCAACTATAATGAAAAACTGTTTTAT. Translation: CASSEASNYNEKLFY.

Ten or more counts support this clonotype. CDR3 sequence reads: CASSENRGPYNEQFF. CDR3 bases: TGTGCCAGCAGTGAGAACAGGGGCCCCTACAATGAGCAGTTCTTC. The chain is built from TRBV6-1 and TRBJ2-1; 7 nucleotides align to TRBD1. Germline V gene data show CDR1 as MNHNS and CDR2 as SASEGT. With V trimmed by 3 bases and J by 2 bases, 4 bases remained unmatched. This CDR3 has 15 residues.

In this sample, this clonotype turned up a few times. V is TRBV9 and J is TRBJ2-7; 11 bases align to TRBD1. CDR1 is SGDLS, CDR2 YYNGEE, per germline. With V trimmed by 0 bases and J by 0 bases, 2 bases remained unmatched. The CDR3 is 16 amino acids. The CDR3 sequence: CASSVGDRGYSYEQYF. The CDR3 DNA sequence: TGTGCCAGCAGCGTAGGGGACAGGGGGTACTCCTACGAGCAGTACTTC.

The chain employs TRBV20-1 and TRBJ1-1; D ambiguous. V dropped 3 bases and J dropped 0 bases, with 11 bases sitting between them. In germline, CDR1 is DFQATT, CDR2 SNEGSKA (reference sequence). This CDR3 has 14 residues. CDR3 loop: CSASMSRMNTEAFF. DNA for the CDR3: TGCAGTGCTAGTATGAGCCGAATGAACACTGAAGCTTTCTTT.

The rearrangement uses TRBV7-9 and TRBJ1-1; D call uncertain. Trimming removed 3 bases from V and 9 bases from J, with 8 bases in between. The CDR3 is 11 amino acids. Germline lookup yields CDR1 SEHNR and CDR2 FQNEAQ (reference sequence). The CDR3 is CASSFDRQAFF. CDR3 coding DNA: TGTGCCAGCAGCTTTGACCGCCAAGCTTTCTTT.

The chain carries TRBV20-1 and TRBJ2-7, with 8 bases identical to TRBD1. With 5 bases clipped from V and 0 bases from J, the junction kept 6 bases outside the gene matches. The CDR3 covers 14 residues. CDR1 and CDR2 from the germline V gene are DFQATT and SNEGSKA (reference sequence). CDR3 sequence reads: CSALQGGASYEQYF. The CDR3 coding sequence is TGCAGTGCTTTACAGGGGGGCGCCTCCTACGAGCAGTACTTC.

The rearrangement joins TRBV4-2 to TRBJ1-5, with 8 bases lining up with TRBD1. The ends lost 0 bases at V and 4 bases at J; junction bases unmatched: 5. CDR1 and CDR2 from the germline V gene are LGHNA and YNFKEQ. This CDR3 comprises 16 residues. The CDR3 DNA reads TGTGCCAGCAGCCAAGAGGGACAGGCGTTAAATCAGCCCCAGCATTTT. Its protein is CASSQEGQALNQPQHF.

The chain recombines TRBV25-1 with TRBJ1-2, with D perhaps matching TRBD1 (5 bases). Between the trimmed V and J ends, which lost 4 bases and 7 bases, there was a span of 13 bases. CDR1 is MGHDK and CDR2 is SYGVNS in the germline V gene. The CDR3 covers 13 residues. CDR3 sequence: CASSVADTAGYTF. CDR3 DNA: TGTGCCAGCAGTGTGGCGGACACCGCTGGCTACACCTTC.

The CDR3 DNA reads as TGTGCCAGCAGCGCCTCGGGGGCTGATCCTGGCTACACCTTC. It yields the protein CASSASGADPGYTF. The chain links TRBV7-9 to TRBJ1-2; D is perhaps TRBD1 (6 bases). Germline lookup yields CDR1 SEHNR and CDR2 FQNEAQ (reference sequence). The CDR3 loop spans 14 amino acids. V lost 5 bases to trimming and J lost 7 bases, with 17 bases between them. Drawing the rest from reference TRBV7-9 and TRBJ1-2, the complete variable domain is DTGVSQNPRHKITKRGQNVTFRCDPISEHNRLYWYRQTLGQGPEFLTYFQNEAQLEKSRLLSDRFSAERPKGSFSTLEIQRTEQGDSAMYLCASSASGADPGYTFGSGTRLTVV.

The chain carries TRBV7-9 and TRBJ2-3, with 9 bases matching TRBD1. The junction had 12 bases not matched to a gene; V was cut back by 4 bases and J by 7 bases. Germline V gene sequence: CDR1 SEHNR, CDR2 FQNEAQ (reference sequence). This CDR3 comprises 16 residues. In DNA form, the CDR3 reads TGTGCCAGCAGCTCCTACAGGGGGCGGCCGTTACATACGCAGTATTTT. Translating it yields CASSSYRGRPLHTQYF.

J is TRBJ1-4 and V is TRBV18; 7 bases align to TRBD1. Germline V gene lookup returns CDR1 KGHSH and CDR2 LQKENI. The length of the CDR3 is 14 residues. V gave up 3 bases and J gave up 7 bases; unmatched junction bases: 5. The CDR3 region is CASSPRGHGEKLFF. The CDR3 region has the DNA TGTGCCAGCTCACCGAGGGGGCATGGTGAAAAACTGTTTTTT. The full variable domain, in which reference TRBV18 and TRBJ1-4 provide the parts outside the CDR3, is NAGVMQNPRHLVRRRGQEARLRCSPMKGHSHVYWYRQLPEEGLKFMVYLQKENIIDESGMPKERFSAEFPKEGPSILRIQQVVRGDSAAYFCASSPRGHGEKLFFGSGTQLSVL.

This clonotype showed up just a few times. This chain joins TRBV9 and TRBJ1-6; D is undetermined. V was cut by 3 bases and J by 5 bases, with 6 bases left in between. CDR1 is SGDLS, CDR2 YYNGEE, per germline. This CDR3 is built from 13 residues. This CDR3 reads CASSAKDNSPLHF. The CDR3 DNA follows: TGTGCCAGCAGCGCTAAGGATAATTCACCCCTCCACTTT. Full variable domain (remainder filled in from reference TRBV9 and TRBJ1-6): DSGVTQTPKHLITATGQRVTLRCSPRSGDLSVYWYQQSLDQGLQFLIQYYNGEERAKGNILERFSAQQFPDLHSELNLSSLELGDSALYFCASSAKDNSPLHFGNGTRLTVT.

This clonotype was found many times. This rearrangement joins TRBV5-1 to TRBJ2-3; D uncertain. Germline-derived CDR1 and CDR2 are SGHRS and YFSETQ. The CDR3 length is 14 residues. Deletions cut 1 base from V and 1 base from J, with 7 bases between. The CDR3 sequence is CASSLRSGTDTQYF. The DNA for the CDR3 is TGCGCCAGCAGCTTGAGGTCTGGCACAGATACGCAGTATTTT.

This clonotype was seen many times. This chain links TRBV12-3 or TRBV12-4 with TRBJ2-3; 9 bases are shared with TRBD2. The CDR3 consists of 15 residues. J gave up 0 bases and V 6 bases, and 4 bases lay outside the gene matches. The CDR3, as DNA: TGTGCCAGCAGACTAGGACTAGCGAGCACAGATACGCAGTATTTT. This translates into CASRLGLASTDTQYF.

The table lists this clonotype with many counts. J is TRBJ2-2 and V is TRBV19; D is undetermined. Germline V gene lookup returns CDR1 LNHDA and CDR2 SQIVND (reference sequence). The CDR3 covers 15 residues. V lost 5 bases to trimming and J lost 0 bases, with 10 bases between them. In DNA form, the CDR3 reads TGTGCCAGTAGTCCCCTCCGGGCGAACACCGGGGAGCTGTTTTTT. Its translation is CASSPLRANTGELFF.

Comment on this clonotype: A junction boundary mismatches the germline segment, possibly from a read error. The chain combines TRBV7-9 with TRBJ2-3, with D hard to call. The CDR3 runs to 12 residues. Germline V gives CDR1 SEHNR, CDR2 FQNEAQ (reference sequence). CDR3 protein: CASILSGDTQYF. In DNA form, the CDR3 reads TGTGCCAGCATCTTAAGTGGGGATACGCAGTATTTT.

This clonotype was seen repeatedly, ten times or more. The chain links TRBV10-1 to TRBJ2-1; TRBD1 agrees at 8 bases. This CDR3 has 15 residues. CDR1 and CDR2 from the germline V gene are WNHNN and SYGVQD (reference sequence). V lost 0 bases, J lost 9 bases, and 7 bases stayed unmatched. The CDR3 here is CASSESGQGIAEQFF. Here the CDR3 DNA reads TGCGCCAGCAGTGAGTCTGGACAGGGCATCGCTGAGCAGTTCTTC.

The table lists this clonotype with many counts. The rearrangement uses TRBV7-2 and TRBJ1-2; D possibly corresponds to TRBD1 (6 bases). This CDR3 has 13 amino acids. The ends were cut back, 2 bases at V and 7 bases at J, with 11 bases in the middle. CDR1 SGHTA and CDR2 FQGNSA come from the germline V gene. This CDR3 reads CASSLIRGGGYTF. The CDR3 DNA reads TGTGCCAGCAGCTTAATCCGAGGGGGTGGCTACACCTTC.

The J gene is TRBJ2-5, the V gene TRBV10-3, with TRBD1 matching 7 bases. CDR3 size: 14 residues. The ends lost 10 bases at V and 7 bases at J; junction bases unmatched: 15. Germline-derived CDR1 and CDR2 are ENHRY and SYGVKD. DNA of the CDR3: TGTGCCACTAAAGCCACAGGGGAAACTGGGACCCAGTACTTC. Translating gives CATKATGETGTQYF.

This chain uses TRBV2 with TRBJ2-3; 8 bases map to TRBD2. The CDR3 is 14 amino acids. J gave up 1 base and V 6 bases, and 3 bases lay outside the gene matches. From germline, CDR1 is SNHLY and CDR2 FYNNEI. The CDR3 coding sequence is TGTGCCAGCAGATCAGCGGGGGGCACAGATACGCAGTATTTT. This encodes CASRSAGGTDTQYF.

This clonotype has only a few counts. The chain recombines TRBV30 with TRBJ2-5; 7 bases line up with TRBD2. This CDR3 is built from 16 residues. After removal of 1 base from V and 1 base from J, the junction contained 9 bases not matched to a gene. Germline V gene lookup returns CDR1 GTSNPN and CDR2 SVGIG (reference sequence). CDR3 nucleotides: TGTGCCTGGAGTGGCGGTGCCGGGGGGATCCAAGAGACCCAGTACTTC. The encoded protein is CAWSGGAGGIQETQYF. The variable domain in full, with the rest retrieved from reference TRBV30 and TRBJ2-5, is SQTIHQWPATLVQPVGSPLSLECTVEGTSNPNLYWYRQAAGRGLQLLFYSVGIGQISSEVPQNLSASRPQDRQFILSSKKLLLSDSGFYLCAWSGGAGGIQETQYFGPGTRLLVL.

At least ten counts were recorded for this clonotype. The gene calls are TRBV27 and TRBJ2-1, with D possibly being TRBD1 (8 bases). V lost 7 bases to trimming and J lost 5 bases, with 15 bases between them. The V gene's germline CDR1 is MNHEY and CDR2 SMNVEV (reference sequence). There are 14 residues in the CDR3. The CDR3, as DNA: TGTGCCAGCAAACAGGGGGGGGGTAACAATGAGCAGTTCTTC. Its protein is CASKQGGGNNEQFF.

The chain recombines TRBV12-3 or TRBV12-4 with TRBJ2-7; D possibly corresponds to TRBD1 (5 bases). Trimming removed 1 base at V and 3 bases at J, with 13 bases between. The length of the CDR3 is 15 residues. The CDR3 nucleotides are TGTGCCAGCAGTTTAGAAACAGGAGCGAACTACGAGCAGTACTTC. Translating gives CASSLETGANYEQYF.

The CDR3 sequence: CSARVILTALTEQYF. The CDR3 bases are TGCAGTGCTAGAGTTATTCTTACAGCTCTCACCGAGCAGTACTTC. The rearrangement links TRBV20-1 to TRBJ2-7, with D unclear. Germline-derived CDR1 and CDR2 are DFQATT and SNEGSKA (reference sequence). Between the trimmed V and J ends, which lost 1 base and 6 bases, there was a span of 19 bases. This CDR3 comprises 15 residues.